The T cell receptor (beta chain) described here comes from a study of shared clonotypes between healthy human individuals. Overall study findings and caveats: Clonotype sharing levels among donors were expected to vary with sequencing depth.

Trimming took 0 bases from V and 2 from J, leaving 9 bases between them. This CDR3 spans 15 amino acids. Germline V gene data show CDR1 as SGHRS and CDR2 as YFSETQ. Investigators divided CD4+ cells into CD45RA+ naive and CD45RA-negative memory subsets. A remark on this clone: Its antigen is as yet unknown. A much larger clonotype is one base distant, so this may be a read error. Other DNA sequences of this sample code for an identical CDR3.

A deep-level run was used for the assay. Authors' methods: With immunoSEQ giving junction-only sequences and no quality scores, filtering differed. Some clones are missing from TCRdb's copy, which holds only in-frame ones; the method was immunoSEQ multiplex PCR. V and J calls and clone size follow that table, whereas D and trimming were derived from the DNA. The table includes about 680,000 clones, around 72% detected once. The sequence derives from a woman in her 30s in good health. The V gene is TRBV5-1, the J gene TRBJ2-1; possibly TRBD1 or TRBD2 for D (5 bases each). Sequenced material: memory CD4+ T cells sorted from blood. Regarding subset: CD45RA-negative fraction. In DNA form, the CDR3 reads TGCGCCAGCAGCTTGGGGGGGAGTACCTACAATGAGCAGTTCTTC. It translates to CASSLGGSTYNEQFF.